This passage covers 17 T cell receptor beta chains from one sample sequenced in a study of T cells after yellow fever vaccination. TCRdb called the 5' RACE reads again in MiXCR, with one record for every CDR3 protein. The repertoire holds over 20,000 distinct CDR3 sequences, with approximately 5% as singletons. Material: PBMCs, either bulk or a sorted T-cell subset (CD4+, CD8+, memory, or dextramer-sorted; not recorded which), obtained 15 days after the yellow fever booster vaccination. Source of these receptors: a man aged 25 to 40 who received the YFV17D yellow fever vaccine.

This clonotype was found many times. The rearrangement links TRBV12-3 or TRBV12-4 to TRBJ2-7, with 7 bases lining up with TRBD1. This CDR3 region has 13 residues. V was pared by 7 bases and J by 3 bases, with 6 bases of the junction left unmatched. The CDR3 DNA is TGTGCCAGCAACCCCGGGACAGACTACGAGCAGTACTTC. Protein product: CASNPGTDYEQYF.

This clonotype occurred many times. The chain couples TRBV5-5 to TRBJ1-2; D call uncertain. Deletions cut 1 base from V and 5 bases from J, with 9 bases between. The CDR3 extends over 13 amino acids. Per the germline V gene, CDR1 is SGHKS and CDR2 is YYEKEE (reference sequence). CDR3 residues: CASSLRSPYGYTF. The CDR3 DNA sequence: TGTGCCAGCAGCTTGAGGAGTCCTTATGGCTACACCTTC.

Judged by abundance, this clonotype is medium-sized. The chain joins TRBV7-2 to TRBJ2-7, with D perhaps TRBD1 (5 bases). The ends were cut back, 1 base at V and 1 base at J, with 11 bases in the middle. The CDR3 sequence is 15 residues long. CDR1 and CDR2 from the germline V gene are SGHTA and FQGNSA. DNA of the CDR3: TGTGCCAGCAGCTTAGGCCAAGACAGATCCTACGAGCAGTACTTC. Translating it yields CASSLGQDRSYEQYF.

This clonotype was counted at least ten times. CDR3 protein: CASSAITDTQYF. Here the CDR3 DNA reads TGTGCCAGCAGCGCGATCACAGATACGCAGTATTTT. The chain employs TRBV7-9 and TRBJ2-3; D not resolved. The V end was cut by 5 bases, the J end by 2 bases, with 5 bases between. The CDR3 sequence is 12 residues long. The germline V gene has CDR1 SEHNR and CDR2 FQNEAQ (reference sequence).

This clonotype was seen many times. The chain joins TRBV5-6 to TRBJ2-7, with a tentative D call TRBD1 (6 bases). This CDR3 region has 14 residues. Germline V gives CDR1 SGHDT, CDR2 YYEEEE. V lost 4 bases to trimming and J lost 0 bases, with 11 bases between them. Here the CDR3 reads CASSRQVPSYEQYF. DNA for the CDR3: TGTGCCAGCAGCCGACAGGTTCCCTCCTACGAGCAGTACTTC.

This clonotype was seen at least ten times. The V call is TRBV12-3 or TRBV12-4, the J call TRBJ2-2; D not certain. This CDR3 comprises 17 residues. V was shortened by 3 bases and J by 4 bases, with 18 bases between the two germline ends. The CDR3 DNA is TGTGCCAGCAGTTTTTATCGGGTTCCCCGAGGCACCGGGGAGCTGTTTTTT. This translates into CASSFYRVPRGTGELFF.

As concerns this clonotype: This may stem from a read error, because a much larger clone lies one nucleotide away. The chain uses TRBV11-2 and TRBJ2-1; 13 nucleotides match TRBD2. Trimming at V came to 4 bases and at J to 7 bases, leaving 4 bases not matched to a gene. CDR1 is SGHAT and CDR2 is FQNNGV in the germline V gene. This CDR3 has 15 amino acids. CDR3 sequence: CASSSGLAGWNEQFF. CDR3 coding DNA: TGTGCCAGCAGCTCGGGACTAGCGGGATGGAATGAGCAGTTCTTC.

This clonotype was detected ten times or more. J is TRBJ2-5 and V is TRBV4-2, with TRBD2 as a possible D gene (6 bases). This CDR3 spans 15 amino acids. Germline assignment: CDR1 LGHNA and CDR2 YNFKEQ. V shed 1 base and J shed 4 bases, with 13 bases lying between them. Here the CDR3 reads CASSQAGVQGETQYF. The CDR3 DNA follows: TGTGCCAGCAGCCAAGCGGGAGTCCAGGGAGAGACCCAGTACTTC.

This clonotype showed up many times. The chain carries TRBV25-1 and TRBJ2-3, with 8 positions matching TRBD2. In germline, CDR1 is MGHDK, CDR2 SYGVNS. The length of the CDR3 is 15 residues. V trimming: 2 bases; J trimming: 8 bases; junction bases outside the gene matches: 9. This chain's CDR3 is CASSEHAGGLGTQYF. CDR3 sequence (DNA): TGTGCCAGCAGTGAACACGCGGGAGGCCTAGGTACGCAGTATTTT. Full variable domain (outside the CDR3, taken from reference TRBV25-1 and TRBJ2-3): EADIYQTPRYLVIGTGKKITLECSQTMGHDKMYWYQQDPGMELHLIHYSYGVNSTEKGDLSSESTVSRIRTEHFPLTLESARPSHTSQYLCASSEHAGGLGTQYFGPGTRLTVL.

This clonotype came up a few times. CDR3 sequence reads: CASSQSAGAFNQPQHF. In DNA form, the CDR3 reads TGCGCCAGCAGTCAATCGGCAGGGGCTTTCAATCAGCCCCAGCATTTT. This chain connects TRBV23-1 to TRBJ1-5; D may be TRBD1 (6 bases). TRBV23-1 is assigned to the ORF class and has an uncertain function. The CDR3 is 16 residues long. Trimming removed 0 bases from V and 3 bases from J, with 12 bases in between.

V usage is TRBV10-3 and J usage is TRBJ2-3; D not resolved. This CDR3 has 14 residues. V shed 7 bases and J shed 7 bases, with 18 bases lying between them. In germline, CDR1 is ENHRY, CDR2 SYGVKD. CDR3 amino acids: CAINGPCVTYTQYF. The CDR3 bases are TGTGCCATCAACGGGCCTTGCGTAACATATACGCAGTATTTT.

This clonotype has a count of ten or more. V gene TRBV18 combines with J gene TRBJ1-5; the D gene is possibly TRBD1 (6 bases). In germline, CDR1 is KGHSH, CDR2 LQKENI. The CDR3 runs to 14 residues. The ends were cut back, 2 bases at V and 2 bases at J, with 7 bases in the middle. The CDR3 reads CASSPSGGNQPQHF. The CDR3 coding sequence is TGTGCCAGCTCACCATCAGGGGGCAATCAGCCCCAGCATTTT.

This clonotype was detected ten times or more. The chain links TRBV7-8 to TRBJ2-7, with 7 bases matching TRBD2. The CDR3 length is 15 residues. The J segment lost 2 bases and the V segment lost 1 base, leaving 5 bases of the junction unmatched. Germline V gene data show CDR1 as SGHVS and CDR2 as FQNEAQ. CDR3 DNA: TGTGCCAGCAGCTTAGGGGCGGGGGAGACCTACGAGCAGTACTTC. Translation gives CASSLGAGETYEQYF.

This clonotype was counted ten times or more. This chain connects TRBV18 to TRBJ1-5; D perhaps matches TRBD1 (5 bases). V shed 2 bases and J shed 5 bases, with 13 bases lying between them. This CDR3 comprises 15 residues. Germline values: CDR1 KGHSH, CDR2 LQKENI. As DNA, the CDR3 is TGTGCCAGCTCACCAGGGGCAGGCTCGGATCAGCCCCAGCATTTT. This gives the protein CASSPGAGSDQPQHF. Full variable domain (missing parts from reference TRBV18 and TRBJ1-5): NAGVMQNPRHLVRRRGQEARLRCSPMKGHSHVYWYRQLPEEGLKFMVYLQKENIIDESGMPKERFSAEFPKEGPSILRIQQVVRGDSAAYFCASSPGAGSDQPQHFGDGTRLSIL.

This clonotype was observed at least ten times. The chain's CDR3 is CASRAGAYNEQFF. CDR3 DNA: TGTGCCAGCAGGGCGGGAGCCTACAATGAGCAGTTCTTC. The chain uses TRBV6-2 or TRBV6-3 and TRBJ2-1, with 7 bases that match TRBD2. V trimming: 6 bases; J trimming: 2 bases; junction bases outside the gene matches: 1. This CDR3 is 13 amino acids long. CDR1 MNHEY and CDR2 SVGEGT come from the germline V gene.

The V call is TRBV20-1, the J call TRBJ1-2; 9 bases map to TRBD1. Germline CDR1 reads DFQATT; CDR2 reads SNEGSKA (reference sequence). The CDR3 has 13 residues. Losses at the gene ends were 8 bases for V and 1 base for J; bases not matched to a gene: 5. CDR3 DNA sequence: TGCAGTACCCGGGACAGGGATAACTATGGCTACACCTTC. Translated: CSTRDRDNYGYTF.

The sample holds many counts of this clonotype. V and J are TRBV7-2 and TRBJ2-1; D is ambiguous. The germline V and J ends were trimmed by 1 base and 8 bases, with 6 bases remaining between them. The length of the CDR3 is 12 residues. Germline loops: CDR1 SGHTA, CDR2 FQGNSA. In DNA, the CDR3 is TGTGCCAGCAGCTTAGTGTTGTATGAGCAGTTCTTC. Residues: CASSLVLYEQFF.